This T cell receptor (beta chain) was captured by sequencing in a study of blood T cell repertoires in COVID-19. The wider study: Acute and convalescent COVID-19 specimens originated in the United States, Italy and Spain. T cells, B-cell-depleted T cells, or PBMCs provided the cDNA or gDNA that served as material.

The protocol was immunoSEQ multiplex PCR, while the TCRdb copy is restricted to in-frame clones and leaves out a portion. The top ten hold just over 2.5% of the sample, which has 230,000 or so clones, around 90% seen once. Everyone who took part was roughly 18 to 89 years old, and they came from about two dozen US areas. Recovered status applied to Cohort 3 donors who had two consecutive negative PCRs. It also applied to those with clearance or with symptom resolution. The receptor was derived from a woman in her twenties or thirties who had recovered from COVID-19. Sequenced: PBMCs or T cells enriched from blood (not recorded which).

The CDR3 spells CASTRQGEGIMNTEAFF. The CDR3 DNA follows: TGTGCCAGTACCCGACAGGGGGAAGGAATCATGAACACTGAAGCTTTCTTT. This rearrangement joins TRBV19 to TRBJ1-1, with 9 bases fitting TRBD1. The CDR3 is 17 amino acids. Germline V gene data show CDR1 as LNHDA and CDR2 as SQIVND (reference sequence). Trimming removed 7 bases from V and 0 bases from J; junction bases left unmatched: 12.